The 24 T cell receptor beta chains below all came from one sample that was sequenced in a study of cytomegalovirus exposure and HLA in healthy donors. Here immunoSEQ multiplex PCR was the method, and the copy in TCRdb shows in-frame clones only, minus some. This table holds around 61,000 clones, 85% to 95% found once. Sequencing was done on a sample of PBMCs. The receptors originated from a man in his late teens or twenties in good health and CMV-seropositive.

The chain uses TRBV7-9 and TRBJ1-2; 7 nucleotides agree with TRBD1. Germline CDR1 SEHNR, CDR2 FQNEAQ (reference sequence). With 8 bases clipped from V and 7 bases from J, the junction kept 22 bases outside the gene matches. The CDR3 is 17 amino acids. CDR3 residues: CASGPIIWDSRSFGYTF. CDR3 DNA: TGTGCCAGCGGCCCCATCATCTGGGACAGTCGTTCGTTTGGCTACACCTTC.

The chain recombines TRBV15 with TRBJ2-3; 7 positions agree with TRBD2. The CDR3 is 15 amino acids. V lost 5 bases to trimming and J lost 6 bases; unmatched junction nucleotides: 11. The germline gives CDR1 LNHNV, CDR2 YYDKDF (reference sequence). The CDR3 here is CATSGNVHGGDTQYF. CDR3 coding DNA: TGTGCCACCAGCGGTAACGTTCACGGGGGGGATACGCAGTATTTT.

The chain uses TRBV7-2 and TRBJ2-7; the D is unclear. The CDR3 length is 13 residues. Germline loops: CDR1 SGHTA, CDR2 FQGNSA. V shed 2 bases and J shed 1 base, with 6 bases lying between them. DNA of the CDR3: TGTGCCAGCAGCTTACCCGTTTCCTACGAGCAGTACTTC. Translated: CASSLPVSYEQYF.

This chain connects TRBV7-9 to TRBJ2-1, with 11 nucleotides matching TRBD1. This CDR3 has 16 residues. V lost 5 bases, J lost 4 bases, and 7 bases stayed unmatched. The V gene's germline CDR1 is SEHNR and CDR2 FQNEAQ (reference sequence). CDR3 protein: CASSPPGQGGYNEQFF. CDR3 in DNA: TGTGCCAGCAGCCCCCCGGGACAGGGGGGGTACAATGAGCAGTTCTTC.

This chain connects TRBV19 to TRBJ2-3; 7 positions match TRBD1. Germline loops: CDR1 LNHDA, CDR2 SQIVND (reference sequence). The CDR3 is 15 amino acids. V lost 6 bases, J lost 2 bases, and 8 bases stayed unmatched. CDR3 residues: CASRPQGKYTDTQYF. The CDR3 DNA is TGTGCCAGTAGGCCACAGGGGAAATACACAGATACGCAGTATTTT.

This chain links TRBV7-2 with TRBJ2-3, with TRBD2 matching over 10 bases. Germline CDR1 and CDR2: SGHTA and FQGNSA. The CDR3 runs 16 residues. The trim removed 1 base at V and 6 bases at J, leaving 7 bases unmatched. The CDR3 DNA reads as TGTGCCAGCAGCTTAGATCCTAGCGGGAGTCCTGATACGCAGTATTTT. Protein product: CASSLDPSGSPDTQYF.

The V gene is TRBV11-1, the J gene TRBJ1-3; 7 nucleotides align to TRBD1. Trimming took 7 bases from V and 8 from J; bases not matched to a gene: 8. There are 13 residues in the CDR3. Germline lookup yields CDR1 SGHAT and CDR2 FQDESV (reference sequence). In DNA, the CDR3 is TGTGCCAGCACCCTGGGACAGACGGACACCATATATTTT. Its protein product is CASTLGQTDTIYF.

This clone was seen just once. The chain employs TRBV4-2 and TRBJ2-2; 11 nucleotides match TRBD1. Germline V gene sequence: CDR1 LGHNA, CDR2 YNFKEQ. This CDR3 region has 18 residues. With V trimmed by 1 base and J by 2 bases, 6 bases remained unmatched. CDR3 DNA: TGTGCCAGCAGCCAAGGGACAGGGGGCGGGAAAAACACCGGGGAGCTGTTTTTT. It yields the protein CASSQGTGGGKNTGELFF.

The chain's CDR3 is CASSFRGREYVDTQYF. CDR3 coding DNA: TGTGCCAGCAGCTTTCGGGGACGGGAGTATGTAGATACGCAGTATTTT. The chain employs TRBV11-2 and TRBJ2-3; D may be TRBD2 (6 bases). This CDR3 has 16 amino acids. The germline V and J ends were trimmed by 3 bases and 5 bases, with 18 bases remaining between them. The germline V gene encodes CDR1 SGHAT and CDR2 FQNNGV.

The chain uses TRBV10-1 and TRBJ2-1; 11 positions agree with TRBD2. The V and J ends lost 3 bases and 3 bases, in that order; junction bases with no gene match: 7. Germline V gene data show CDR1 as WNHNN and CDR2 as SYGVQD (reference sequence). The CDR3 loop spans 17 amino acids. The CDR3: CASSERTSGRLYNEQFF. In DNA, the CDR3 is TGCGCCAGCAGTGAACGTACTAGCGGGAGACTCTACAATGAGCAGTTCTTC.

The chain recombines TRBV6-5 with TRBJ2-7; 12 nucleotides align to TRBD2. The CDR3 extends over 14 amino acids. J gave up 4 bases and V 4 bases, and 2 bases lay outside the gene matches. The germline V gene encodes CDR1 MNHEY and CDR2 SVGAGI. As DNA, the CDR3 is TGTGCCAGCAGTTTAACTAGCGGGAGGTACGAGCAGTACTTC. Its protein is CASSLTSGRYEQYF.

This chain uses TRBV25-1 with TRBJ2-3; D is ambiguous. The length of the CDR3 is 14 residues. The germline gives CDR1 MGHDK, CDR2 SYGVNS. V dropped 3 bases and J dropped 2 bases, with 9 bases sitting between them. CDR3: CASSEMASTDTQYF. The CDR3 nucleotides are TGTGCCAGCAGTGAGATGGCCTCCACAGATACGCAGTATTTT.

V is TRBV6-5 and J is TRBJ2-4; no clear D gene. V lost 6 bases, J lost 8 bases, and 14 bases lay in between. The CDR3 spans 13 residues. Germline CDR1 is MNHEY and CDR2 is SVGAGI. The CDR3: CASSRTPRDIQYF. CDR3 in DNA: TGTGCCAGCAGCCGAACCCCCCGGGACATTCAGTACTTC.

CDR3 sequence (DNA): TGTGCCAGCAGCTTGGGACTGGGGGTGACTAATGAAAAACTGTTTTTT. This codes for CASSLGLGVTNEKLFF. J is TRBJ1-4 and V is TRBV7-3; D is possibly TRBD1 (5 bases). The germline V and J ends were trimmed by 3 bases and 2 bases, with 13 bases remaining between them. The CDR3 is made up of 16 amino acids. Germline V gives CDR1 SGHTA, CDR2 FQGTGA.

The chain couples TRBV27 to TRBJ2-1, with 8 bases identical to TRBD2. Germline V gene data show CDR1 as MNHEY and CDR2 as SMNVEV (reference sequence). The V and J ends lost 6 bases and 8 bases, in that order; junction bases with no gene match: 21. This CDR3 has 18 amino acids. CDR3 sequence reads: CASRPLGAGGSTVDEQFF. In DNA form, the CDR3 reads TGTGCCAGCAGACCCCTGGGGGCGGGAGGTTCAACGGTTGATGAGCAGTTCTTC.

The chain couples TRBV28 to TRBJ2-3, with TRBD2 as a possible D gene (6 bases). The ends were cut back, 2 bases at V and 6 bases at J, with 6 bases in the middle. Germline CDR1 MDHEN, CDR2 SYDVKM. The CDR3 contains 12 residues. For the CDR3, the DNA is TGTGCCAGCAGTTTACGGGGGGATACGCAGTATTTT. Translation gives CASSLRGDTQYF.

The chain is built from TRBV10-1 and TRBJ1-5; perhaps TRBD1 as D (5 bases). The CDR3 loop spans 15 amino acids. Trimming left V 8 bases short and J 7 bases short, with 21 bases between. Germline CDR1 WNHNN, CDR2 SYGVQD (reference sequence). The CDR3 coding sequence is TGCGCCAGCGCCTTCCAAGGGGAAGGGCACCAGCCCCAGCATTTT. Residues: CASAFQGEGHQPQHF.

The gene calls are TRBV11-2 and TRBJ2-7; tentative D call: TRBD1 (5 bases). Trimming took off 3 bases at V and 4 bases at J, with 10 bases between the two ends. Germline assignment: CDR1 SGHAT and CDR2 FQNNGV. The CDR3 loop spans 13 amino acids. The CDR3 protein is CASSFSQGYEQYF. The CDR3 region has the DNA TGTGCCAGCAGCTTCAGCCAGGGTTACGAGCAGTACTTC.

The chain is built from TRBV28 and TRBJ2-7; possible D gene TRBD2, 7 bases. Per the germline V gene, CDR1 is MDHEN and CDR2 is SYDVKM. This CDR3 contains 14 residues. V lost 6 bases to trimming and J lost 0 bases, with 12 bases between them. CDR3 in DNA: TGTGCCAGCAGGGGGGGGGCCAGCTCCTACGAGCAGTACTTC. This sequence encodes CASRGGASSYEQYF.

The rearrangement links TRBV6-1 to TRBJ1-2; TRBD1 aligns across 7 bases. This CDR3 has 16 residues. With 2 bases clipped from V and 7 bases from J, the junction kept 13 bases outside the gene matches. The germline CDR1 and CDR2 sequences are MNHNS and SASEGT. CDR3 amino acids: CASSERPTGTGSGYTF. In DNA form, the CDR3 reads TGTGCCAGCAGTGAAAGACCGACAGGGACGGGATCTGGCTACACCTTC.

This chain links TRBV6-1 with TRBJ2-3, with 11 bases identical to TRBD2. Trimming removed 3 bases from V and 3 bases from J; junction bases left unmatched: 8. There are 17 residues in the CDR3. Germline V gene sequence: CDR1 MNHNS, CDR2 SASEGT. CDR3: CASSDHEGLAATDTQYF. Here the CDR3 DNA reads TGTGCCAGCAGTGACCACGAGGGACTAGCGGCTACAGATACGCAGTATTTT.

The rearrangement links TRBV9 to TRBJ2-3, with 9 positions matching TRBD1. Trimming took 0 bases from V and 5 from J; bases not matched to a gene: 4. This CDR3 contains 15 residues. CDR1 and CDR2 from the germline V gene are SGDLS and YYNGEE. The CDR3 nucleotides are TGTGCCAGCAGCGTAGGGGGACAGGGTGGAGATACGCAGTATTTT. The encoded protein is CASSVGGQGGDTQYF. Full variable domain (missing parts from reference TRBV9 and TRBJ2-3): DSGVTQTPKHLITATGQRVTLRCSPRSGDLSVYWYQQSLDQGLQFLIQYYNGEERAKGNILERFSAQQFPDLHSELNLSSLELGDSALYFCASSVGGQGGDTQYFGPGTRLTVL.

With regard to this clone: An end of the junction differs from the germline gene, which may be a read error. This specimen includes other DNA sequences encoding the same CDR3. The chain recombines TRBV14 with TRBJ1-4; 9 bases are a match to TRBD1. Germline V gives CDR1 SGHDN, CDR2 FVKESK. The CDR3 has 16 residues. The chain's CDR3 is CASSQDWGQGNEKLFF. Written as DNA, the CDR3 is TGCGCCAGCAGCCAAGATTGGGGACAGGGTAATGAAAAACTGTTTTTT.

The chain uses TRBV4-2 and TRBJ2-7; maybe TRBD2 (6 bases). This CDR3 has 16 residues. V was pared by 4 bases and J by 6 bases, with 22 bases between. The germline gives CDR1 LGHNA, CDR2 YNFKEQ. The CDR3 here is CASSRLVGGDLSEQYF. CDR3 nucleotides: TGTGCCAGCAGCCGACTAGTCGGGGGTGATCTCTCCGAGCAGTACTTC.